These 21 T cell receptor beta chains share one sample of origin, sequenced in a study of shared clonotypes between healthy human individuals. The table came from immunoSEQ multiplex PCR; TCRdb's copy has only in-frame clones and leaves some out. The sample shows over 750,000 clones, 96% of them seen only once. Naive CD8 cells were CD45RO-negative, positively selected for CCR7, excluding terminally differentiated effector memory CD45RA+ cells. The material sequenced was naive CD8+ T cells sorted from blood. Receptors were obtained from a man aged 25 to 40 in good health.

The V and J genes are TRBV10-3 and TRBJ1-2; no definite D call. CDR1 and CDR2 from the germline V gene are ENHRY and SYGVKD. V was pared by 2 bases and J by 2 bases, with 9 bases between. The CDR3 consists of 14 residues. CDR3 protein: CAISEEGRNYGYTF. CDR3 DNA: TGTGCCATCAGTGAGGAGGGCCGAAACTATGGCTACACCTTC.

The chain has TRBV29-1 and TRBJ1-2; 7 bases line up with TRBD1. V trimming: 4 bases; J trimming: 4 bases; junction bases outside the gene matches: 9. Germline CDR1 SQVTM, CDR2 ANQGSEA. The CDR3 length is 14 residues. The CDR3 reads CSVGEGGGIYGYTF. In DNA form, the CDR3 reads TGCAGCGTTGGCGAAGGGGGCGGGATCTATGGCTACACCTTC.

The rearrangement uses TRBV4-3 and TRBJ2-3; unclear D gene. Germline CDR1 LGHNA, CDR2 YSLEER. CDR3 length equals 11 residues. With 8 bases removed from V and 4 bases from J, the gap between germline ends came to 7 bases. The CDR3 DNA reads as TGCGCCAGCGGTGAGGCAGATACGCAGTATTTT. Encoded protein: CASGEADTQYF.

This clone was seen only once. The same CDR3 is also encoded by other DNA sequences in this sample. V usage is TRBV2 and J usage is TRBJ2-7; D may be TRBD2 (6 bases). The CDR3 totals 12 residues. From germline, CDR1 is SNHLY and CDR2 FYNNEI. Deletions cut 4 bases from V and 5 bases from J, with 9 bases between. The CDR3 DNA sequence: TGTGCCAGCAGTGGGGGGGAGAACGAGCAGTACTTC. It is translated as CASSGGENEQYF.

The rearrangement links TRBV6-6 to TRBJ1-5; 9 nucleotides match TRBD1. V trimming: 6 bases; J trimming: 4 bases; junction bases outside the gene matches: 10. Per germline, CDR1 MNHNY and CDR2 SVGAGI (reference sequence). The CDR3 runs 16 residues. This CDR3 is CASSQTGGDLNQPQHF. The CDR3 coding sequence is TGTGCCAGCAGCCAGACAGGGGGGGATCTAAATCAGCCCCAGCATTTT.

J is TRBJ2-7 and V is TRBV9; D gene unclear. This CDR3 spans 13 amino acids. The germline CDR1 and CDR2 sequences are SGDLS and YYNGEE. V was trimmed by 4 bases and J by 2 bases, leaving 10 bases between them. The CDR3 coding sequence is TGTGCCAGCAGCCCCCCTTTGGCCTACGAGCAGTACTTC. Its translation: CASSPPLAYEQYF.

The chain couples TRBV28 to TRBJ1-1, with a weak D call TRBD1 (6 bases). The CDR3 is 14 amino acids. From germline, CDR1 is MDHEN and CDR2 SYDVKM. The V gene lost 6 bases and the J gene lost 1 base, with 12 bases spanning the gap. DNA for the CDR3: TGTGCCAGCAGCACCAGGGGCAAGAACACTGAAGCTTTCTTT. Protein product: CASSTRGKNTEAFF.

CDR3 loop: CASSLGDITGELFF. The CDR3 DNA sequence: TGTGCCAGCAGCTTAGGGGATATAACCGGGGAGCTGTTTTTT. The chain employs TRBV11-3 and TRBJ2-2; no clear D. The CDR3 extends over 14 amino acids. Trimming removed 1 base at V and 5 bases at J, with 8 bases between. Germline-derived CDR1 and CDR2 are SGHNT and YENEEA.

This sequence joins TRBV9 and TRBJ2-7, with D possibly matching TRBD2 (5 bases). The germline V gene encodes CDR1 SGDLS and CDR2 YYNGEE. The V end lost 0 bases, the J end lost 4 bases, and 8 bases lay between the germline ends. CDR3 length: 13 residues. The CDR3 protein is CASSVVPGYEQYF. DNA of the CDR3: TGTGCCAGCAGCGTAGTCCCGGGGTACGAGCAGTACTTC. Filled out from reference TRBV9 and TRBJ2-7, the complete variable domain reads DSGVTQTPKHLITATGQRVTLRCSPRSGDLSVYWYQQSLDQGLQFLIQYYNGEERAKGNILERFSAQQFPDLHSELNLSSLELGDSALYFCASSVVPGYEQYFGPGTRLTVT.

The rearrangement links TRBV9 to TRBJ2-2; 7 bases match TRBD2. The germline V gene has CDR1 SGDLS and CDR2 YYNGEE. This CDR3 spans 15 amino acids. Losses at the gene ends were 2 bases for V and 5 bases for J; bases not matched to a gene: 6. DNA of the CDR3: TGTGCCAGCAGCGTGGCTAGCGGAACTACCGGGGAGCTGTTTTTT. Translation gives CASSVASGTTGELFF. The full variable domain, with the rest looked up from reference TRBV9 and TRBJ2-2, is DSGVTQTPKHLITATGQRVTLRCSPRSGDLSVYWYQQSLDQGLQFLIQYYNGEERAKGNILERFSAQQFPDLHSELNLSSLELGDSALYFCASSVASGTTGELFFGEGSRLTVL.

The gene calls are TRBV30 and TRBJ2-1; 7 bases align to TRBD1. Germline CDR1 reads GTSNPN; CDR2 reads SVGIG (reference sequence). J lost 3 bases, V lost 4 bases, and 6 bases had no gene match. The CDR3 is made up of 14 amino acids. DNA of the CDR3: TGTGCCTGGATACCCGGGACAGACTACAATGAGCAGTTCTTC. Translated: CAWIPGTDYNEQFF.

In regard to this clone: At the DNA level, this CDR3 is encoded by other sequences in the same sample as well. V usage is TRBV29-1 and J usage is TRBJ2-7; 7 bases fit TRBD1. Germline CDR1 and CDR2: SQVTM and ANQGSEA. V shed 4 bases, J shed 6 bases, and the junction held 3 bases outside the gene matches. The CDR3 has 11 residues. CDR3 sequence reads: CSVGQGGEQYF. CDR3 nucleotides: TGCAGCGTTGGACAGGGCGGCGAGCAGTACTTC.

This chain links TRBV4-1 with TRBJ2-6; TRBD2 agrees at 7 bases. Trimming removed 4 bases from V and 2 bases from J; junction bases left unmatched: 2. Germline CDR1 is MGHRA and CDR2 is YSYEKL. The length of the CDR3 is 15 residues. CDR3 sequence reads: CASSLSGAGANVLTF. CDR3 DNA: TGCGCCAGCAGCCTAAGCGGGGCTGGGGCCAACGTCCTGACTTTC.

CDR3: CASSSQRERRSYEQYF. CDR3 nucleotides: TGTGCCAGCAGCTCTCAGCGGGAGAGGAGGTCCTACGAGCAGTACTTC. The gene calls are TRBV7-8 and TRBJ2-7; 8 nucleotides match TRBD2. The CDR3 has 16 residues. Germline values: CDR1 SGHVS, CDR2 FQNEAQ. V was clipped by 4 bases and J by 1 base; unmatched bases: 9.

The rearrangement joins TRBV9 to TRBJ1-4; TRBD1 might be the D (5 bases). Trimming pared 2 bases from V and 8 bases from J, leaving 13 bases between. Germline-derived CDR1 and CDR2 are SGDLS and YYNGEE. The CDR3 length is 14 residues. In nucleotides, the CDR3 is TGTGCCAGCAGCGTCGCGGGGGATGACGAAAAACTGTTTTTT. It encodes CASSVAGDDEKLFF.

The chain carries TRBV7-7 and TRBJ2-3; 9 positions match TRBD2. CDR1 and CDR2 from the germline V gene are SSHAT and FNYEAQ (reference sequence). CDR3 length: 17 residues. V was pared by 4 bases and J by 4 bases, with 12 bases of the junction left unmatched. CDR3 coding DNA: TGTGCCAGCAGCTCCGGTCCTAGCGGGACGTCCTCAGATACGCAGTATTTT. The encoded protein is CASSSGPSGTSSDTQYF. The complete variable domain, with remaining parts taken from reference TRBV7-7 and TRBJ2-3, reads GAGVSQSPRYKVTKRGQDVTLRCDPISSHATLYWYQQALGQGPEFLTYFNYEAQPDKSGLPSDRFSAERPEGSISTLTIQRTEQRDSAMYRCASSSGPSGTSSDTQYFGPGTRLTVL.

The chain combines TRBV6-1 with TRBJ2-6; D possibly matches TRBD1 or TRBD2 (6 bases each). The CDR3 spans 15 residues. CDR1 is MNHNS and CDR2 is SASEGT in the germline V gene. The V end lost 6 bases, the J end lost 1 base, and 10 bases lay between the germline ends. CDR3 in amino acids: CASSKGGSGANVLTF. CDR3 coding DNA: TGTGCCAGCAGCAAGGGGGGATCTGGGGCCAACGTCCTGACTTTC.

The genes are TRBV28 and TRBJ2-1; tentatively, D is TRBD1 or TRBD2 (5 bases each). This CDR3 has 15 residues. Germline V CDR1 and CDR2: MDHEN, SYDVKM. The germline V and J ends were trimmed by 4 bases and 2 bases, with 12 bases remaining between them. CDR3 in amino acids: CASSSGTDTYNEQFF. CDR3 sequence (DNA): TGTGCCAGCAGTTCCGGGACCGACACCTACAATGAGCAGTTCTTC.

In the case of this clone: The junction departs from the called germline gene at one end, perhaps through a read error. V gene TRBV29-1 combines with J gene TRBJ2-1; D gene unclear. The germline V gene encodes CDR1 SQVTM and CDR2 ANQGSEA. The length of the CDR3 is 14 residues. CDR3 DNA sequence: TGCAGCGTGGAAGGTGGGCTAATGCGTGGTGAGCAGTTCTTC. This sequence encodes CSVEGGLMRGEQFF.

V gene TRBV7-9 combines with J gene TRBJ1-2; tentatively, D is TRBD1 (6 bases). The V gene lost 5 bases and the J gene lost 0 bases, with 16 bases spanning the gap. The CDR3 extends over 16 amino acids. Germline loops: CDR1 SEHNR, CDR2 FQNEAQ (reference sequence). CDR3 coding DNA: TGTGCCAGCAGCCCCGGACAGCCTGGACCTAACTATGGCTACACCTTC. This encodes CASSPGQPGPNYGYTF.

This clone has a handful of counts. The V call is TRBV4-1, the J call TRBJ2-5, with D possibly called TRBD1 or TRBD2 (5 bases each). The length of the CDR3 is 15 residues. V dropped 0 bases and J dropped 3 bases, with 11 bases sitting between them. CDR1 and CDR2 (germline): MGHRA, YSYEKL. Here the CDR3 DNA reads TGCGCCAGCAGCCAAGATTCCTTGGGGGAAGAGACCCAGTACTTC. It yields the protein CASSQDSLGEETQYF.